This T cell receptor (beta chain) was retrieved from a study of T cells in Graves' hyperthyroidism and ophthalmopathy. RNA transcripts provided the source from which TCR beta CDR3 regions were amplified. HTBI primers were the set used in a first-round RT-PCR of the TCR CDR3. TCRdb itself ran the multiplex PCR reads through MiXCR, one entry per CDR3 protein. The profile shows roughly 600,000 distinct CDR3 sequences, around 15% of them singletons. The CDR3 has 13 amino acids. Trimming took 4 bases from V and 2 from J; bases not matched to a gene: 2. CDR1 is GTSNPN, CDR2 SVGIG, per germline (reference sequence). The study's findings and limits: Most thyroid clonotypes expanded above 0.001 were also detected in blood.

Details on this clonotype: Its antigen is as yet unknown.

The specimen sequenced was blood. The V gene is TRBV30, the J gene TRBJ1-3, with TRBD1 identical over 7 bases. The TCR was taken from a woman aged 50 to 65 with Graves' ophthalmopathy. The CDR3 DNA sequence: TGTGCCTGGAATCAGGGGGCTGGAAACACCATATATTTT. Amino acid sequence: CAWNQGAGNTIYF.